Detailed here is one TCR beta chain. As yet, its antigen is unknown. This specimen belongs to a study of cytomegalovirus exposure and HLA in healthy donors. The study's findings and limits: Relative to the roughly 690-donor mean, N-insertions were reportedly fewer in an Asian-associated ancestry cluster in a later analysis.

Germline loops: CDR1 SSHAT, CDR2 FNYEAQ (reference sequence). The CDR3 has 15 residues. Trimming removed 5 bases from V and 9 bases from J; junction bases left unmatched: 9. Both 60 Vbeta primers and 13 Jbeta primers went into the PCR. Sequencing used immunoSEQ multiplex PCR; TCRdb keeps in-frame clones, though not all of them. The sample consists of over 150,000 clones, less than 80% of them appearing once. Sequences were obtained from PBMCs. The sequence derives from a man younger than 40 in good health and CMV-seronegative. The chain links TRBV7-7 to TRBJ2-1; the match to TRBD2 covers 11 bases. The chain's CDR3 is CASSPLSGGGIEQFF. The DNA for the CDR3 is TGTGCCAGCAGCCCACTTAGCGGGGGGGGAATTGAGCAGTTCTTC.